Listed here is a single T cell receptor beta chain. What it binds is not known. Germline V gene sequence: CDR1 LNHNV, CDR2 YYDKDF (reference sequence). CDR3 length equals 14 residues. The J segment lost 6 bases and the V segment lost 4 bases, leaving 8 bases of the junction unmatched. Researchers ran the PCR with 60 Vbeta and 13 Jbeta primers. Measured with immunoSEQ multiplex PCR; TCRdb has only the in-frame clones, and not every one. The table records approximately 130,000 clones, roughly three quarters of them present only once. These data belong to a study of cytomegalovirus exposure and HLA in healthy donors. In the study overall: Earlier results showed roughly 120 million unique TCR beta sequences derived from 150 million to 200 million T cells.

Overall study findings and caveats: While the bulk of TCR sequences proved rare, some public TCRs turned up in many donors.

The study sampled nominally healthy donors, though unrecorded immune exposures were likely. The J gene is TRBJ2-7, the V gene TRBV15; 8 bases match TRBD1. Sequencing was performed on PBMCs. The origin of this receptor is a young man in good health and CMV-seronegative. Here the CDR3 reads CATSTRTGQVEQYF. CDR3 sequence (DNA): TGTGCCACCAGCACGCGGACAGGGCAAGTCGAGCAGTACTTC. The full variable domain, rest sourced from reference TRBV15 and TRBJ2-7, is DAMVIQNPRYQVTQFGKPVTLSCSQTLNHNVMYWYQQKSSQAPKLLFHYYDKDFNNEADTPDNFQSRRPNTSFCFLDIRSPGLGDTAMYLCATSTRTGQVEQYFGPGTRLTVT.